The 20 T cell receptor beta chains reported below all come from one sample, sequenced in a study of identical twins (TCRdb year 2016). The library was built by means of 5' RACE. This sample was sequenced with an Illumina HiSeq 2000. TCRdb trimmed the raw reads at Q25, called clones with MiXCR and kept productive beta chains. Each entry is one CDR3 protein sequence, shown with its most common DNA and genes. The sample table records about 470,000 distinct CDR3 sequences; 24% of these occur just once. The ten largest account for roughly 3% of the sample. The sample was also linked to a second study, of T cells expressing NK-cell markers.

The sequenced sample was CD4+ T cells sorted from blood. These receptors were obtained from a woman between 18 and 29 years old in good health.

The rearrangement uses TRBV3-1 and TRBJ2-7, with D perhaps TRBD1 or TRBD2 (6 bases each). Germline CDR1 and CDR2: LGHDT and YNNKEL (reference sequence). Trimming shortened V by 1 base and J by 2 bases, and 15 bases separated the two germline ends. There are 16 residues in the CDR3. CDR3 in DNA: TGTGCCAGCAGCCAAGTAATTACGGGGGCTACCTACGAGCAGTACTTC. It encodes CASSQVITGATYEQYF.

This chain joins TRBV12-5 and TRBJ2-2, with D possibly called TRBD1 or TRBD2 (5 bases each). CDR1 is LGHNT, CDR2 FRNRAP, per germline. CDR3 length: 18 amino acids. V was cut by 1 base and J by 6 bases, with 21 bases left in between. The CDR3, as DNA: TGTGCTAGTGGTTTGGCCCCTTCCGGGACCACGCCCGCCGGGGAGCTGTTTTTT. It codes for CASGLAPSGTTPAGELFF.

This clonotype was counted between two and nine times. This rearrangement joins TRBV5-1 to TRBJ2-7; no clear D. V was trimmed by 6 bases and J by 3 bases, leaving 7 bases between them. In germline, CDR1 is SGHRS, CDR2 YFSETQ. The length of the CDR3 is 11 residues. The CDR3 DNA is TGCGCCAGCACCTCCGACTACGAGCAGTACTTC. Residues: CASTSDYEQYF.

Only one count was recorded for this clonotype. CDR3 protein: CASSLDRVSHSPLHF. CDR3 sequence (DNA): TGCGCCAGCAGCTTGGACAGGGTTTCGCATTCACCCCTCCACTTT. This chain uses TRBV5-1 with TRBJ1-6; perhaps TRBD1 as D (6 bases). V was trimmed by 0 bases and J by 8 bases, leaving 12 bases between them. Germline V gene lookup returns CDR1 SGHRS and CDR2 YFSETQ. The CDR3 extends over 15 amino acids.

This clonotype was seen many times. This chain joins TRBV5-1 and TRBJ2-1; D is unresolved. The CDR3 totals 14 residues. The ends were cut back, 0 bases at V and 4 bases at J, with 8 bases in the middle. Germline values: CDR1 SGHRS, CDR2 YFSETQ. CDR3 bases: TGCGCCAGCAGCTTGGAAAGGTTATACAATGAGCAGTTCTTC. It yields the protein CASSLERLYNEQFF.

The table lists this clonotype with a few counts. V is TRBV2 and J is TRBJ2-3; D not certain. This CDR3 is built from 13 residues. CDR1 and CDR2 (germline): SNHLY, FYNNEI. V lost 9 bases, J lost 3 bases, and 13 bases lay in between. The DNA for the CDR3 is TGTGCCAGTTTGGAGCGTCGAACAGATACGCAGTATTTT. The encoded protein is CASLERRTDTQYF.

On this clonotype: A read error may account for a junction end that differs from germline. The rearrangement uses TRBV4-3 and TRBJ2-6, with unresolved D. The CDR3 loop spans 17 amino acids. Germline V lookup: CDR1 LGHNA, CDR2 YSLEER. This chain's CDR3 is CASSQVAGYIGTNVLTF. The CDR3 DNA is TGCGCCAGCAGCCAAGTAGCCGGGTACATTGGGACCAACGTCCTGACTTTC.

The chain joins TRBV5-1 to TRBJ1-1; no reliable D call. The CDR3 covers 14 residues. Trimming stripped 0 bases from V and 1 base from J, with 7 bases between. Germline V lookup: CDR1 SGHRS, CDR2 YFSETQ. The CDR3 loop is CASSLEVQNTEAFF. CDR3 in DNA: TGCGCCAGCAGCTTGGAAGTACAGAACACTGAAGCTTTCTTT.

This clonotype was counted a few times. The V call is TRBV7-2, the J call TRBJ2-1, with TRBD1 identical over 9 bases. J lost 9 bases, V lost 2 bases, and 20 bases had no gene match. CDR3 length: 19 residues. Germline loops: CDR1 SGHTA, CDR2 FQGNSA. DNA of the CDR3: TGTGCCAGCAGCTTATTAGGACTCATTTTCGGACAGGGGACTGGTGAGCAGTTCTTC. Amino acid sequence: CASSLLGLIFGQGTGEQFF.

The J gene is TRBJ2-3, the V gene TRBV27, with TRBD1 matching over 9 bases. The CDR3 consists of 15 residues. V lost 6 bases, J lost 6 bases, and 10 bases stayed unmatched. Looked up from germline, CDR1 is MNHEY and CDR2 is SMNVEV (reference sequence). The CDR3 reads CASRRFTGGADTQYF. CDR3 coding DNA: TGTGCCAGCAGACGCTTTACAGGGGGCGCCGATACGCAGTATTTT.

The CDR3 sequence: CSASRDRDTEAFF. CDR3 sequence (DNA): TGCAGTGCTAGTCGGGACAGGGACACTGAAGCTTTCTTT. This chain links TRBV20-1 with TRBJ1-1; 9 nucleotides match TRBD1. This CDR3 has 13 residues. Germline V CDR1 and CDR2: DFQATT, SNEGSKA (reference sequence). Unmatched junction bases numbered 2, after V lost 3 bases and J lost 3 bases.

This clonotype was counted only a few times. V gene TRBV20-1 combines with J gene TRBJ1-2; 7 bases are a match to TRBD1. The CDR3 sequence is 14 residues long. V lost 5 bases and J lost 0; bases outside the gene matches: 6. Germline V lookup: CDR1 DFQATT, CDR2 SNEGSKA (reference sequence). CDR3 DNA sequence: TGCAGTGCTGGAAACAGGGGTACTAACTATGGCTACACCTTC. This gives the protein CSAGNRGTNYGYTF.

CDR3 in amino acids: CASSINGYEQYF. DNA of the CDR3: TGTGCCAGTAGTATCAACGGCTACGAGCAGTACTTC. The chain employs TRBV19 and TRBJ2-7; D not resolved. Germline-derived CDR1 and CDR2 are LNHDA and SQIVND (reference sequence). Trimming removed 3 bases from V and 3 bases from J, with 6 bases in between. There are 12 residues in the CDR3.

There are a few counts of this clonotype. The J gene is TRBJ2-1, the V gene TRBV18, with D possibly being TRBD2 (5 bases). CDR1 and CDR2 (germline): KGHSH, LQKENI. V was trimmed by 2 bases and J by 10 bases, leaving 6 bases between them. The CDR3 covers 11 residues. CDR3 sequence reads: CASSPEREQFF. The CDR3 region has the DNA TGTGCCAGCTCACCAGAGCGGGAGCAGTTCTTC.

V is TRBV19 and J is TRBJ1-5; 8 bases match TRBD1. The CDR3 is 13 amino acids. CDR1 is LNHDA and CDR2 is SQIVND in the germline V gene (reference sequence). V shed 8 bases and J 3 bases; nucleotides not matched to a gene: 3. In DNA form, the CDR3 reads TGTGCCAGTGACAGGGGCCTCAATCAGCCCCAGCATTTT. Translated, it gives CASDRGLNQPQHF.

The chain employs TRBV14 and TRBJ2-5; D is uncertain. The CDR3 loop spans 15 amino acids. The V end was cut by 1 base, the J end by 7 bases, with 16 bases between. Germline CDR1 SGHDN, CDR2 FVKESK. DNA for the CDR3: TGTGCCAGCAGCCAAGTGCTGGGATTGCTGGGGACCCAGTACTTC. Its translation: CASSQVLGLLGTQYF. The whole variable domain, filled in from reference TRBV14 and TRBJ2-5, reads EAGVTQFPSHSVIEKGQTVTLRCDPISGHDNLYWYRRVMGKEIKFLLHFVKESKQDESGMPNNRFLAERTGGTYSTLKVQPAELEDSGVYFCASSQVLGLLGTQYFGPGTRLLVL.

The table lists this clonotype with a few counts. The chain employs TRBV2 and TRBJ1-1; possible D gene TRBD1, 5 bases. The germline V gene encodes CDR1 SNHLY and CDR2 FYNNEI. There are 12 residues in the CDR3. V lost 4 bases and J 7 bases, leaving 10 bases between the germline ends. CDR3 region: CASSGQSLEAFF. CDR3 DNA: TGTGCCAGCAGTGGACAGTCCCTTGAAGCTTTCTTT.

This clonotype was seen a handful of times. The chain joins TRBV20-1 to TRBJ2-7, with D maybe TRBD2 (6 bases). Germline V CDR1 and CDR2: DFQATT, SNEGSKA (reference sequence). The CDR3 covers 14 residues. Trimming removed 3 bases at V and 1 base at J, with 13 bases between. The CDR3 nucleotides read TGCAGTGCTAGGATCGGTGGGGGGTCCTACGAGCAGTACTTC. This translates into CSARIGGGSYEQYF.

The chain employs TRBV3-1 and TRBJ2-1, with TRBD2 matching 13 bases. V was pared by 4 bases and J by 8 bases, with 8 bases of the junction left unmatched. Germline CDR1 is LGHDT and CDR2 is YNNKEL (reference sequence). The CDR3 has 16 residues. CDR3 DNA: TGTGCCAGCAGCCCATCAGGACTAGCGGGAGTGGATGAGCAGTTCTTC. Amino acid sequence: CASSPSGLAGVDEQFF.

The sample holds a few counts of this clonotype. This chain joins TRBV7-8 and TRBJ2-7; 8 bases are a match to TRBD2. V lost 1 base to trimming and J lost 0 bases; unmatched junction nucleotides: 5. This CDR3 comprises 16 residues. Germline CDR1 reads SGHVS; CDR2 reads FQNEAQ. The CDR3 region has the DNA TGTGCCAGCAGCTTAGTCGCGGGGGGTCACTCCTACGAGCAGTACTTC. The encoded protein is CASSLVAGGHSYEQYF.